Sequencing of this TCR beta chain was carried out in a study of blood T cells in healthy people across ages. For every donor, a draw yielded around 10 milliliters of peripheral blood. Per-sample PBMC isolation yielded at least 6.5 million cells. Trimming pared 6 bases from V and 6 bases from J, leaving 9 bases between. This CDR3 comprises 12 residues. PCR was performed a second time for about 6 to 12 cycles using a sample-barcoded 5' primer and a J-beta primer mix. TCRdb called the 5' RACE reads again in MiXCR, with one record for every CDR3 protein. The sample holds about 570,000 distinct CDR3 sequences, approximately 27% seen once. Study outcomes and limitations: TCR beta diversity correlated strongly with naive T cell percentage. Among long-lived donors, naive CD4+ cells were more numerous and diversity higher than in aged donors.

With respect to this clonotype: What it binds is not known.

Sequenced: blood. The source of this sequence is a woman in her 70s in good health. The rearrangement links TRBV12-3 or TRBV12-4 to TRBJ2-4; a weak D match, TRBD1 (5 bases). The DNA of the CDR3 is TGTGCCAGCAGCCCCACAGGAAACATTCAGTACTTC. It yields the protein CASSPTGNIQYF.